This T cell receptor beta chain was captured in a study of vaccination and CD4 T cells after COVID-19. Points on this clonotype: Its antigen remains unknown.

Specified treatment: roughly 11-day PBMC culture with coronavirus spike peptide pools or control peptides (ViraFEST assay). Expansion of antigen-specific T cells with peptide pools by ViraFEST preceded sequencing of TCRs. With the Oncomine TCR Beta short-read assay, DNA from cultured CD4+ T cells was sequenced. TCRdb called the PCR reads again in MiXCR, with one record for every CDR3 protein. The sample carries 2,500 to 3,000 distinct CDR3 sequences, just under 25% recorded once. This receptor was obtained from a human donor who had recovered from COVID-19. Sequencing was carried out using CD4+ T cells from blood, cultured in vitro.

Here the CDR3 DNA reads TGTGCCAGCAGCCAAGGGTGGCAGCCCCAGCATTTT. It encodes CASSQGWQPQHF. V usage is TRBV3-1 and J usage is TRBJ1-5; D gene uncertain. This CDR3 is 12 amino acids long. The germline gives CDR1 LGHDT, CDR2 YNNKEL (reference sequence). Trimming shortened V by 1 base and J by 7 bases, and 5 bases separated the two germline ends.